This T cell receptor beta chain is from a study of T cell changes during pregnancy in multiple sclerosis. The CDR3 consists of 15 residues. Germline assignment: CDR1 MNHEY and CDR2 SMNVEV (reference sequence). The V end was cut by 6 bases, the J end by 1 base, with 14 bases between. Using immunoSEQ multiplex PCR, the repertoire was profiled, and TCRdb retains in-frame clones only, with some absent. The data contain tens of thousands of clones, around 92% of them singletons. The TCR originated in a female donor in good health, enrolled as a control in a pregnancy study. The chain recombines TRBV27 with TRBJ2-3, with D possibly TRBD1 on 6 matching bases. The specimen comprised peripheral blood, sampled in the third trimester of pregnancy. The DNA of the CDR3 is TGTGCCAGCAGCCAACCGACAGGAGGCACAGATACGCAGTATTTT. As protein: CASSQPTGGTDTQYF.